These T cell receptor beta chains were read from a single sample in a study of shared clonotypes between healthy human individuals. TCRdb keeps only in-frame clones here, not all; method: immunoSEQ multiplex PCR. This table has fewer than 1.4 million clones, 78% appearing once. Sequencing was carried out using memory CD4+ T cells from PBMCs. The origin of the receptors is a man aged 18 to 29 in good health. Some clones in this sample may be carry-over from other donors' samples. Both conserved end residues are part of each CDR3. A D gene is named only where the DNA matches it firmly. Some rows have no size entry. The others give once, few or many, or a class for an expanded clone.

clone_size	d_call	v_call	j_call	cdr3_aa	cdr3_nt
.	.	TRBV28	TRBJ2-6	CASSSGGASGANVLTF	TGTGCCAGCAGTTCCGGCGGGGCCTCTGGGGCCAACGTCCTGACTTTC
.	.	TRBV7-2	TRBJ2-4	CASSLVGTATGNIQYF	TGTGCCAGCAGCTTAGTAGGCACGGCGACGGGGAACATTCAGTACTTC
.	TRBD2	TRBV5-1	TRBJ2-3	CASSPGLAGGADTQYF	TGCGCCAGCAGCCCGGGACTAGCGGGAGGAGCAGATACGCAGTATTTT
.	TRBD2	TRBV28	TRBJ2-3	CASSLYQTSGNSDTQYF	TGTGCCAGCAGTTTATATCAGACTAGCGGGAATAGTGATACGCAGTATTTT
.	.	TRBV27	TRBJ2-7	CASSLPSGRGGYEQYF	TGTGCCAGCAGTCTCCCGTCAGGGAGAGGGGGGTACGAGCAGTACTTC
once	.	TRBV9	TRBJ1-2	CASSVRDTSYGYTF	TGTGCCAGCAGCGTAAGGGACACCTCCTATGGCTACACCTTC
.	TRBD2	TRBV5-4	TRBJ2-7	CAEGLAGVAGGQYF	TGTGCCGAAGGACTAGCGGGAGTTGCCGGTGGGCAGTACTTC
.	TRBD1	TRBV7-3	TRBJ1-5	CASSSNRGQPQHF	TGTGCCAGCAGCTCGAACAGGGGGCAGCCCCAGCATTTT
.	.	TRBV29-1	TRBJ1-1	CSARTDQNTEAFF	TGCAGCGCGAGGACAGACCAAAACACTGAAGCTTTCTTT
.	.	TRBV27	TRBJ2-7	CASSGRYGDEQYF	TGTGCCAGCAGTGGTAGATATGGGGACGAGCAGTACTTC
.	TRBD2	TRBV5-8	TRBJ2-3	CASSSRLAGVTRDTQYF	TGTGCCAGCAGCTCCAGACTAGCGGGCGTCACGAGAGATACGCAGTATTTT
once	.	TRBV27	TRBJ2-5	CASSLSKQPQETQYF	TGTGCCAGCAGTTTATCAAAACAGCCTCAAGAGACCCAGTACTTC
.	TRBD1	TRBV19	TRBJ2-7	CATHGTETYEQYF	TGTGCCACCCACGGGACAGAAACCTACGAGCAGTACTTC
.	.	TRBV6-1	TRBJ2-1	CASSEALGSGIYNEQFF	TGTGCCAGCAGTGAAGCGCTCGGTAGCGGAATCTACAATGAGCAGTTCTTC
.	TRBD1	TRBV27	TRBJ2-2	CASRLRTGPNTGELFF	TGTGCCAGCCGCCTCCGGACAGGCCCGAACACCGGGGAGCTGTTTTTT
.	.	TRBV5-1	TRBJ2-1	CASSQSRTEQFF	TGCGCCAGCAGCCAATCTCGGACAGAGCAGTTCTTC
.	.	TRBV27	TRBJ2-2	CASSPTASVGTGELFF	TGTGCCAGCAGTCCCACAGCTAGCGTGGGCACCGGGGAGCTGTTTTTT
.	.	TRBV15	TRBJ1-1	CATSRDVRTPSQGFF	TGTGCCACCAGCAGAGATGTCCGAACACCGAGCCAGGGTTTCTTT
.	TRBD2	TRBV4-3	TRBJ2-2	CASSQQASGANTGELFF	TGCGCCAGCAGCCAGCAGGCTAGCGGAGCGAACACCGGGGAGCTGTTTTTT
.	.	TRBV7-2	TRBJ2-5	CASSKTRQETQYF	TGTGCCAGCAGCAAGACTCGACAAGAGACCCAGTACTTC
.	.	TRBV28	TRBJ2-3	CASSFGAYTQYF	TGTGCCAGCAGTTTTGGGGCGTATACGCAGTATTTT